These 2 T cell receptor beta chains were sequenced from one sample in a study of graft-versus-host responses after intestinal transplantation. These TCRs' antigens remain unknown. Some clones are missing from TCRdb's copy, which holds only in-frame ones; the method was immunoSEQ multiplex PCR. This table holds 90,000 to 150,000 clones, around 95% found once. Here the sequenced sample was unstimulated CD8+ T cells sorted from spleen or lymph node cells, taken before intestinal transplant. Receptor source: a human donor who received an intestinal transplant.

This chain joins TRBV19 and TRBJ1-5; D possibly corresponds to TRBD1 (6 bases). Between the trimmed V and J ends, which lost 2 bases and 6 bases, there was a span of 14 bases. Germline V gene data show CDR1 as LNHDA and CDR2 as SQIVND (reference sequence). The CDR3 is made up of 15 amino acids. The CDR3 sequence is CASSIWGTSGQPQHF. CDR3 coding DNA: TGTGCCAGTAGTATATGGGGGACAAGCGGTCAGCCCCAGCATTTT.

This chain connects TRBV28 to TRBJ2-7; the D gene is possibly TRBD2 (5 bases). There are 13 residues in the CDR3. The V end was cut by 9 bases, the J end by 0 bases, with 12 bases between. CDR1 and CDR2 (germline): MDHEN, SYDVKM. CDR3 bases: TGTGCCAGTTCCCCGGGGAGCTCCTACGAGCAGTACTTC. Its protein product is CASSPGSSYEQYF.